The present T cell receptor beta chain was sequenced within a study of cytomegalovirus exposure and HLA in healthy donors. This clone was detected only a few times. Researchers ran the PCR with 60 Vbeta and 13 Jbeta primers. TCRdb keeps only in-frame clones here, not all; method: immunoSEQ multiplex PCR. Here the sample spans about 110,000 clones, 75% being singletons. Likely unrecorded immune exposures existed in these nominally healthy donors. The CDR3 consists of 16 residues. The chain couples TRBV1 to TRBJ2-2; TRBD1, the D gene given by the table, was not confirmed from the DNA. TRBV1 represents a pseudogene. Sequences were obtained from PBMCs. The clonotype was recovered from a man aged 35 to 55 in good health and CMV-seronegative. In nucleotides, the CDR3 is TGCACCAGCAGCCAAGACGTCCAGGGAAGTACCGGGGAGCTGTTTTTT. Protein product: CTSSQDVQGSTGELFF.